This TCR beta chain was identified in a study of T cell repertoires in cytomegalovirus infection. Study details: From public TCR beta signatures came an indication of both CMV infection and matching HLA type. General study points: People with CMV and the relevant HLA were identified by cumulative public TCR beta family frequency. The study found HLA-C-restricted CMV-specific TCR beta clonotypes dominating the ex vivo response.

V dropped 1 base and J dropped 7 bases, with 5 bases sitting between them. The CDR3 contains 12 residues. The germline gives CDR1 SGHVS, CDR2 FQNEAQ. In this sample, this clonotype turned up a few times. Its target is unknown. MiXCR, run by TCRdb on the reads, gives a single entry per CDR3 protein. The sample shows under 850,000 distinct CDR3 sequences, 35% to 45% of them seen only once. The specimen was PBMCs. The chain employs TRBV7-8 and TRBJ1-5; D is unresolved. This clonotype was sampled from a human donor in good health (CMV status not recorded). Some clones in this sample may be carry-over from other donors' samples. The CDR3 sequence is CASSLDFQPQHF. In nucleotides, the CDR3 is TGTGCCAGCAGCTTAGATTTCCAGCCCCAGCATTTT.